Described below is a single TCR beta chain sequence and its context. The data derive from a study of blood T cell repertoires in COVID-19. Study-level background: Acute and convalescent COVID-19 samples came from the United States, Italy and Spain.

Donors of Cohort 3 who recovered were those that had two negative PCRs, clearance, or symptom resolution. The trim removed 1 base at V and 2 bases at J, leaving 8 bases unmatched. The CDR3 has 16 amino acids. Germline CDR1 is SGHRS and CDR2 is YFSETQ. Produced via immunoSEQ multiplex PCR; TCRdb's table is partial and in-frame only. The data contain nearly 400,000 clones, just under 90% of them singletons. This TCR was sampled from a woman aged 30 to 39 who had recovered from COVID-19. The chain combines TRBV5-1 with TRBJ2-7; TRBD1 agrees at 8 bases. Source material: PBMCs or T cells enriched from blood (not recorded which). The CDR3 spells CASSLTPGGETYEQYF. CDR3 nucleotides: TGCGCCAGCAGCTTGACCCCAGGGGGCGAAACCTACGAGCAGTACTTC.